This T cell receptor beta chain originates from a study of T cell responses to AZD1222 COVID-19 vaccine. Overall study findings and caveats: Clonal diversity was possibly underestimated, and the donors were mostly white British, with more females.

On this clone: Its matching antigen is unknown.

Deletions cut 4 bases from V and 2 bases from J, with 14 bases between. The germline gives CDR1 LGHDT, CDR2 YNNKEL (reference sequence). The CDR3 sequence is 15 residues long. Sequenced by immunoSEQ multiplex PCR; TCRdb stores in-frame clones only, minus some. The sample lists 50,000 to 75,000 clones, about 74% seen once, with around an eighth in the top ten. The input for sequencing was peripheral blood, taken on day 0 of AZD1222 vaccination. The rearrangement uses TRBV3-1 (or the pseudogene TRBV3-2) and TRBJ1-1; D is perhaps TRBD1 (5 bases). This TCR came from an adult in good health. Here the CDR3 reads CASSPPGGINTEAFF. The CDR3 DNA is TGTGCCAGCAGCCCTCCCGGGGGAATCAACACTGAAGCTTTCTTT.